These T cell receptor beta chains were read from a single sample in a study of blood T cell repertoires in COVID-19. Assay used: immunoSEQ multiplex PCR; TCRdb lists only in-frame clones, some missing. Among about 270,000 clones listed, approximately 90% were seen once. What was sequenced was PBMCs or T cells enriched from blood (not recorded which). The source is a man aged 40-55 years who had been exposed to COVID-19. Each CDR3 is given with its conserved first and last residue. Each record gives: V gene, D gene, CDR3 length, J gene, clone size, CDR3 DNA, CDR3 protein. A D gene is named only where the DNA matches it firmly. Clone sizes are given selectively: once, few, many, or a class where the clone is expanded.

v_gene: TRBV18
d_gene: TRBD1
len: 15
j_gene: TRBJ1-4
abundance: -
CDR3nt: TGTGCCAGCTCACCAACAGGACAGGGGACGGAAAAACTGTTTTTT
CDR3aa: CASSPTGQGTEKLFF

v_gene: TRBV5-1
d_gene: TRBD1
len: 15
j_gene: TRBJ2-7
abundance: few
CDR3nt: TGCGCCAGCAGCCCAGGACAGGTTACCATCTACGAGCAGTACTTC
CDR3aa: CASSPGQVTIYEQYF

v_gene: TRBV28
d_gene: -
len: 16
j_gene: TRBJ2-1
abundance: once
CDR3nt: TGTGCCAGCAGTTCCAGACTAGAAGTCCCCTACAATGAGCAGTTCTTC
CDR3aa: CASSSRLEVPYNEQFF

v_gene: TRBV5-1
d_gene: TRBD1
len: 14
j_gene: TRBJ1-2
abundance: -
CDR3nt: TGCGCCAGCAGCTTGGTGGGACAGATTTATGGCTACACCTTC
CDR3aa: CASSLVGQIYGYTF

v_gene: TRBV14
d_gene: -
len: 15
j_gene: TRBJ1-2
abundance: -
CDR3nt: TGTGCCAGCAGCCAAGACAGGAGGATTCCTTATGGCTACACCTTC
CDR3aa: CASSQDRRIPYGYTF

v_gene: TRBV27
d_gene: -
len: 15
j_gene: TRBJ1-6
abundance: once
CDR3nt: TGTGCCAGCAGTTTATCGAGGGCCGGTGATTCACCCCTCCACTTT
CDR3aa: CASSLSRAGDSPLHF

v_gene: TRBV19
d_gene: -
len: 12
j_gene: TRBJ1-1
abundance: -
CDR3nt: TGTGCCAGTAGTATAGAGTGGAGCCAAGCTTTCTTT
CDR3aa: CASSIEWSQAFF

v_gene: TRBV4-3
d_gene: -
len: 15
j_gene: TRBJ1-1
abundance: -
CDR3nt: TGCGCCAGCAGCCAAGTCACGGGTGCGAACACTGAAGCTTTCTTT
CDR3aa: CASSQVTGANTEAFF

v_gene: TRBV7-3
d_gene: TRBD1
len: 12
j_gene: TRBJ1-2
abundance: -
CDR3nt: TGTGCCAGCAGCTCACAGGGGGAAGGCTACACCTTC
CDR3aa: CASSSQGEGYTF

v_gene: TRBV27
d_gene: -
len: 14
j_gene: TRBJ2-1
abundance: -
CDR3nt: TGTGCCAGCAGTTTATTGGGGGAGGGGGATGAGCAGTTCTTC
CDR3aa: CASSLLGEGDEQFF

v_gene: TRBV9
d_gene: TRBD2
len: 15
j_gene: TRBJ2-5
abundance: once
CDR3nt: TGTGCCAGCAGCGTAGGATTTGCGGGAGTTGAGACCCAGTACTTC
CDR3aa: CASSVGFAGVETQYF

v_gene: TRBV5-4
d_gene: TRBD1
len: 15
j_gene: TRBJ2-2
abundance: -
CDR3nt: TGTGCCAGCAGCTTGCCAGGGGGCGAGAGGGGGGAGCTGTTTTTT
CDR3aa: CASSLPGGERGELFF

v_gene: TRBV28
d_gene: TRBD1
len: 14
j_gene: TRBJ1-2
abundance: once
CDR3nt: TGTGCCAGCAGTTTTCCAGGGGGCTTGGATGGCTACACCTTC
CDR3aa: CASSFPGGLDGYTF

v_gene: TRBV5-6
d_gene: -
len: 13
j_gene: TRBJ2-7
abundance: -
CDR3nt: TGTGCCAGCAGCCCCCCGGACGGACAGAGCCTCTACTTC
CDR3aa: CASSPPDGQSLYF

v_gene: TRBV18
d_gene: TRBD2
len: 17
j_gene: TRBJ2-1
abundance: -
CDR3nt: TGTGCCAGCTCACCACCGGGATCTAGCGGGAGAGACAATGAGCAGTTCTTC
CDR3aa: CASSPPGSSGRDNEQFF

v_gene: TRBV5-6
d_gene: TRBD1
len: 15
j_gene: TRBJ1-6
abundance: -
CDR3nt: TGTGCCAGCAGCCCGAGACAGGGGGGTTATTCACCCCTCCACTTT
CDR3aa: CASSPRQGGYSPLHF

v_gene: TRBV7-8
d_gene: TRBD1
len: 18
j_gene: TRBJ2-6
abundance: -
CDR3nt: TGTGCCAGCAGCTTACGAGACAGGGCCGTGTCTGGGGCCAACGTCCTGACTTTC
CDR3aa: CASSLRDRAVSGANVLTF

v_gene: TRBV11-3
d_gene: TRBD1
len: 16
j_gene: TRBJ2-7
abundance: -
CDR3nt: TGTGCCAGCAGCTCGAGGGAGACAGGGGCGGACTACGAGCAGTACTTC
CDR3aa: CASSSRETGADYEQYF

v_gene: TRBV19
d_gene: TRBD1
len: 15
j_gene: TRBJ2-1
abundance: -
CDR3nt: TGTGCCAGTACCCGTGGGCGGACAGGTTACAATGAGCAGTTCTTC
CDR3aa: CASTRGRTGYNEQFF

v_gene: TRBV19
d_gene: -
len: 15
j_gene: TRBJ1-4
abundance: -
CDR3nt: TGTGCCAGTAGATCGGGGGGTAGTACTAATGAAAAACTGTTTTTT
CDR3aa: CASRSGGSTNEKLFF

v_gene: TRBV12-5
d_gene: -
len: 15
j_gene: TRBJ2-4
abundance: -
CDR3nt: TGTGCTAGTGGAGGAGGGGGCGCAGGAAAAAACATTCAGTACTTC
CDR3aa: CASGGGGAGKNIQYF

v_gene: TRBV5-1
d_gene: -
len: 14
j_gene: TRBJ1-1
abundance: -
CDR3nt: TGCGCCAGCAGCCAGGACACGTCGGTCACTGAAGCTTTCTTT
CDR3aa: CASSQDTSVTEAFF

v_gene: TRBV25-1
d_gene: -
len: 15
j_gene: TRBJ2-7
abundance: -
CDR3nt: TGTGCCAGCAGTGTAGGTGTGGGGGCCGGGGACGAGCAGTACTTC
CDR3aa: CASSVGVGAGDEQYF

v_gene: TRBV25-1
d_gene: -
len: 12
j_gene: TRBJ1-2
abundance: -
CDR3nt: TGTGCCAGCAGTGGACAGAGCTATGGCTACACCTTC
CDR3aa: CASSGQSYGYTF

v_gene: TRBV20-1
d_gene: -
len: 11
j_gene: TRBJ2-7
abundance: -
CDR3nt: TGCAGTGCTAGTCCTACCTACGAGCAGTACTTC
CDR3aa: CSASPTYEQYF

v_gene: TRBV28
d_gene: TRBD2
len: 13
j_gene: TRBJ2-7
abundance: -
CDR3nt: TGTGCCAGCAGTTCCGGGGGGATGCGGGAGCAGTACTTC
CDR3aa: CASSSGGMREQYF

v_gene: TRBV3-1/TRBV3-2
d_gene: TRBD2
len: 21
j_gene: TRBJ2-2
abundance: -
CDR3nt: TGTGCCAGCAGCCGAGCTGCTTCCGGACTAGCGGCGCTCATGTGGACCGGGGAGCTGTTTTTT
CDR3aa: CASSRAASGLAALMWTGELFF

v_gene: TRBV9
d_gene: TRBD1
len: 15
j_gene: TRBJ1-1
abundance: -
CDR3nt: TGTGCCAGCAGCGAACAGACAGGGGACGACACTGAAGCTTTCTTT
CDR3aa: CASSEQTGDDTEAFF

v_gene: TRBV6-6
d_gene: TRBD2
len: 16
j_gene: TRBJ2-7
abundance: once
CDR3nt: TGTGCCAGCAGTTTCTTTTCGTTAGCGGGAGGAGACGAGCAGTACTTC
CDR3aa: CASSFFSLAGGDEQYF

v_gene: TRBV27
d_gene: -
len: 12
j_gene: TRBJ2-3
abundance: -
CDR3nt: TGTGCCAGCAGTCCGGGAGCAGATACGCAGTATTTT
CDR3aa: CASSPGADTQYF